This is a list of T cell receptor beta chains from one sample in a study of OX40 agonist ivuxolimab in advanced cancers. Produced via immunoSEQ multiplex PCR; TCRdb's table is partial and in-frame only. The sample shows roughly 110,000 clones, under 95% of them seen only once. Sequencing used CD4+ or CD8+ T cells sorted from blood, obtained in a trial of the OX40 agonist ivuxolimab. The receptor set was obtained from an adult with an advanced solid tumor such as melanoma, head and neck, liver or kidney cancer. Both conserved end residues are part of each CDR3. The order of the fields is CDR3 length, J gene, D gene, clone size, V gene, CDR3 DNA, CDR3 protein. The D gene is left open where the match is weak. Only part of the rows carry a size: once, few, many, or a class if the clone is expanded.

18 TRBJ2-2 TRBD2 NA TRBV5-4 TGTGCCAGCAGCCGCGGGACTAGCGGGAGGCGATACACCGGGGAGCTGTTTTTT CASSRGTSGRRYTGELFF
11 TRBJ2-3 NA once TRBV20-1 TGCAGTTTTAGCCGTACAGATACGCAGTATTTT CSFSRTDTQYF
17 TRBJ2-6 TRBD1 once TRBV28 TGTGCCAGCAGGGTTTGGGACAGCGGCTCTGGGGCCAACGTCCTGACTTTC CASRVWDSGSGANVLTF
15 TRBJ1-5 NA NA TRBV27 TGTGCCAGCAGTTTAAACGCGGCAGGCAATCAGCCCCAGCATTTT CASSLNAAGNQPQHF
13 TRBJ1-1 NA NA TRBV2 TGTGCCAGCAGTGAACTTCTTGACACTGAAGCTTTCTTT CASSELLDTEAFF
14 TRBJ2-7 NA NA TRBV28 TGTGCCAGCAGTCGCCCGGACGTCCCCTACGAGCAGTACTTC CASSRPDVPYEQYF
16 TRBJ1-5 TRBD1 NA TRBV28 TGTGCCAGCAGTTCACGGACAGGGGGCTGGAATCAGCCCCAGCATTTT CASSSRTGGWNQPQHF
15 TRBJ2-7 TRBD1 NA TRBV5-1 TGCGCCAGCAGCTTGAGACAGGGGACCGACTACGAGCAGTACTTC CASSLRQGTDYEQYF
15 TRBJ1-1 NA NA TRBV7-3 TGTGCCAGCAGCTTAGAAGCAGCGGCGGGGACTGAAGCTTTCTTT CASSLEAAAGTEAFF
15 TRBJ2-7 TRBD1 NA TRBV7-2 TGTGCCAGCAGCTTAGCTGTGACAGGGGGCTACGAGCAGTACTTC CASSLAVTGGYEQYF
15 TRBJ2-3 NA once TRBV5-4 TGTGCCAGCAGCCCTACCGGGAGAGATCCAGATACGCAGTATTTT CASSPTGRDPDTQYF